A selection of T cell receptor beta chains follows, all from one sample in a study of CD8+ T cells in alopecia areata. The table came from immunoSEQ multiplex PCR; TCRdb's copy has only in-frame clones and leaves some out. Among over 85,000 clones listed, about 40% were seen once. Sequencing used CD4+ T cells sorted from blood. The receptors were sampled from a human donor with alopecia areata. CDR3s include the opening cysteine and the closing phenylalanine or tryptophan. The D gene is left open where the match is weak. The listing skips clone size in some rows; elsewhere it reads once, few, many or a size class.

>TRBJ2-1|many|TRBV30|NA
CAWSVRLGDEQFF
TGTGCCTGGAGTGTCAGGCTCGGTGATGAGCAGTTCTTC
>TRBJ2-7|once|TRBV11-2|NA
CASSPRSPEGTGAYEQYF
TGTGCCAGCAGCCCCCGCAGCCCAGAAGGGACTGGAGCCTACGAGCAGTACTTC
>TRBJ1-2|NA|TRBV30|NA
CAWGTSANYGYTF
TGTGCCTGGGGAACTTCAGCTAACTATGGCTACACCTTC
>TRBJ2-7|NA|TRBV28|TRBD2
CASSSAGTSGRYEQYF
TGTGCCAGCAGTTCGGCCGGGACTAGCGGGAGGTACGAGCAGTACTTC
>TRBJ2-5|NA|TRBV28|NA
CASSNTRTGKKTQYF
TGTGCCAGCAGTAATACGAGGACCGGGAAAAAGACCCAGTACTTC
>TRBJ1-1|NA|TRBV5-6|TRBD1
CASSPRDRVTAFF
TGTGCCAGCAGCCCCAGGGACAGGGTCACAGCTTTCTTT
>TRBJ2-5|NA|TRBV4-1|NA
CASSPFLFGTHRTETQYF
TGCGCCAGCAGCCCCTTCTTGTTCGGGACACATAGAACGGAGACCCAGTACTTC
>TRBJ2-1|NA|TRBV7-2|NA
CASSPWAGSKDEQFF
TGTGCCAGCAGCCCTTGGGCAGGGTCGAAGGATGAGCAGTTCTTC
>TRBJ2-5|NA|TRBV6-1|NA
CASGRTGPGGEQYF
TGTGCCAGCGGGAGGACAGGACCTGGGGGTGAGCAGTACTTC
>TRBJ1-2|few|TRBV7-9|TRBD1
CASSFTGTGRNNYGYTF
TGTGCCAGCAGCTTCACCGGGACAGGGAGAAATAACTATGGCTACACCTTC